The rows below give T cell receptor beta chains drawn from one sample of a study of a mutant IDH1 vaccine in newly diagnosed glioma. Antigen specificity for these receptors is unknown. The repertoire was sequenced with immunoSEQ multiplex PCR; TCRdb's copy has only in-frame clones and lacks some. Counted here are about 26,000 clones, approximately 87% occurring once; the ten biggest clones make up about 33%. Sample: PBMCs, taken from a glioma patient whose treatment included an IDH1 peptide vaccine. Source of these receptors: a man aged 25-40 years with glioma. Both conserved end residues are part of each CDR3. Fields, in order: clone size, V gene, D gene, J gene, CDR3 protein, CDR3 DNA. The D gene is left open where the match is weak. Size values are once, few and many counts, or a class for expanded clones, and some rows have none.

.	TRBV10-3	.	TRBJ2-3	CAIARQEGAPDTQYF	TGTGCCATCGCCCGGCAGGAGGGGGCCCCAGATACGCAGTATTTT
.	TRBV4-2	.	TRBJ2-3	CASSQVQSAADTQYF	TGTGCCAGCAGCCAAGTACAATCGGCAGCAGATACGCAGTATTTT
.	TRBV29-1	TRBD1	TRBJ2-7	CSVNRGEDEQYF	TGCAGCGTGAACAGGGGGGAGGACGAGCAGTACTTC
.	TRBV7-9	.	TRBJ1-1	CASSSQGNTEAFF	TGTGCCAGCAGCTCACAGGGAAACACTGAAGCTTTCTTT
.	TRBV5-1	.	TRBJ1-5	CASSLAGMGNQPQHF	TGCGCCAGCAGCTTGGCCGGGATGGGCAATCAGCCCCAGCATTTT
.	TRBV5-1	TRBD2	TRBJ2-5	CASSTSTSGGGLKTQYF	TGCGCCAGCAGCACCTCGACTAGCGGGGGGGGGTTGAAGACCCAGTACTTC
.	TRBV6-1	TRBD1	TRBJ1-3	CASNPQGTGNTIYF	TGTGCCAGCAATCCACAGGGGACTGGAAACACCATATATTTT
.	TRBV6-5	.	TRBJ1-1	CASSYEGRHTEAFF	TGTGCCAGCAGTTACGAGGGGAGGCACACTGAAGCTTTCTTT
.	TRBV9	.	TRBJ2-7	CASSLAQKSEQYF	TGTGCCAGCAGCCTCGCCCAAAAGTCAGAGCAGTACTTC
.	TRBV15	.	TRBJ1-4	CATSRDRLVDTEKLFF	TGTGCCACCAGCAGAGATCGTCTCGTAGATACTGAAAAACTGTTTTTT
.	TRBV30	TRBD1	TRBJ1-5	CAWSVGDRDQPQHF	TGTGCCTGGAGTGTGGGGGACAGAGATCAGCCCCAGCATTTT
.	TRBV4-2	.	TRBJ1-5	CASSQEGSESQPQHF	TGTGCCAGCAGCCAAGAAGGATCTGAGTCCCAGCCCCAGCATTTT
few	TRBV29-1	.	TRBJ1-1	CSVDPGWNTEAFF	TGCAGCGTTGACCCAGGCTGGAACACTGAAGCTTTCTTT
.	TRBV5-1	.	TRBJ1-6	CASSLSSAGLSYNSPLHF	TGCGCCAGCAGCTTGTCGTCGGCAGGGCTCTCCTATAATTCACCCCTCCACTTT
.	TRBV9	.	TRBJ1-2	CASNLGGGPYGYTF	TGTGCCAGCAACTTAGGGGGGGGGCCATATGGCTACACCTTC
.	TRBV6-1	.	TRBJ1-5	CAPGGRHQPQHF	TGTGCGCCGGGAGGGAGACATCAGCCCCAGCATTTT
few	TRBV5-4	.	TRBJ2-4	CASSLDRVGAKNIQYF	TGTGCCAGCAGCTTGGACAGGGTTGGAGCCAAAAACATTCAGTACTTC